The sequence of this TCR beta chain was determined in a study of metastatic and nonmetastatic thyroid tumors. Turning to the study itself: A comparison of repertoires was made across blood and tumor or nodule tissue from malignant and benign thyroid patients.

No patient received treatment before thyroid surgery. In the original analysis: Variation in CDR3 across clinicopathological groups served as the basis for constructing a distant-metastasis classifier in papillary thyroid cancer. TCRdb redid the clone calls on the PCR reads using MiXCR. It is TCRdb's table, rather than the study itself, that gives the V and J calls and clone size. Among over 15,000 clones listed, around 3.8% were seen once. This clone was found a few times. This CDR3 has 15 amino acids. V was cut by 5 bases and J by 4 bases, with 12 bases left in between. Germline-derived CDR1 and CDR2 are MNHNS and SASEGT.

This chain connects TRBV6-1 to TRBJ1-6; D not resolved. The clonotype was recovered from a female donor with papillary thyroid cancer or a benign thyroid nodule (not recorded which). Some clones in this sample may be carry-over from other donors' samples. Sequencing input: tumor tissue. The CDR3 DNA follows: TGTGCCAGCAGTCGGGTGAGGCAGTATAATTCACCCCTCCACTTT. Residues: CASSRVRQYNSPLHF.